Following are 11 T cell receptor beta chains from one sample sequenced in a study of cytomegalovirus exposure and HLA in healthy donors. PCR employed 60 Vbeta and 13 Jbeta primers. Produced via immunoSEQ multiplex PCR; TCRdb's table is partial and in-frame only. Among tens of thousands of clones listed, about 50% were seen once. The sample comprised PBMCs. The origin of the receptors is a human donor in good health.

The rearrangement links TRBV7-2 to TRBJ2-5; TRBD1 is a possible D gene (7 bases). Trimming removed 2 bases from V and 5 bases from J, with 12 bases in between. The CDR3 contains 14 residues. Germline V gene lookup returns CDR1 SGHTA and CDR2 FQGNSA. CDR3 region: CASSLTQGRETQYF. CDR3 DNA sequence: TGTGCCAGCAGCTTAACACAGGGGAGGGAGACCCAGTACTTC. Supplemented by reference TRBV7-2 and TRBJ2-5, the full variable domain reads GAGVSQSPSNKVTEKGKDVELRCDPISGHTALYWYRQSLGQGLEFLIYFQGNSAPDKSGLPSDRFSAERTGGSVSTLTIQRTQQEDSAVYLCASSLTQGRETQYFGPGTRLLVL.

The chain uses TRBV5-1 and TRBJ1-2, with D possibly matching TRBD1 (6 bases). The V and J ends lost 5 bases and 5 bases respectively, with 25 bases between them. The germline V gene encodes CDR1 SGHRS and CDR2 YFSETQ. The CDR3 is made up of 17 amino acids. CDR3 coding DNA: TGCGCCAGCAGTTTGACAGGATCTCAGCCCCCTCTATATGGCTACACCTTC. It translates to CASSLTGSQPPLYGYTF.

The genes are TRBV10-3 and TRBJ2-5, with D perhaps matching TRBD1 (5 bases). The germline CDR1 and CDR2 sequences are ENHRY and SYGVKD. V lost 2 bases, J lost 3 bases, and 7 bases lay in between. The CDR3 extends over 13 amino acids. The CDR3 spells CAISEVREETQYF. CDR3 nucleotides: TGTGCCATCAGTGAGGTCAGGGAAGAGACCCAGTACTTC.

The rearrangement joins TRBV7-9 to TRBJ1-4, with D perhaps TRBD1 (6 bases). The ends were cut back, 5 bases at V and 1 base at J, with 8 bases in the middle. CDR3 length equals 14 residues. Germline V gene lookup returns CDR1 SEHNR and CDR2 FQNEAQ (reference sequence). The CDR3 here is CASSQGRTNEKLFF. As DNA, the CDR3 is TGTGCCAGCAGCCAGGGGAGAACTAATGAAAAACTGTTTTTT.

This clone was picked up a small number of times. The chain has TRBV7-9 and TRBJ1-6; D possibly corresponds to TRBD1 (5 bases). Germline assignment: CDR1 SEHNR and CDR2 FQNEAQ (reference sequence). Trimming pared 3 bases from V and 9 bases from J, leaving 12 bases between. The CDR3 length is 14 residues. CDR3 sequence reads: CASSLTGGGSPLHF. The CDR3 DNA sequence: TGTGCCAGCAGCTTGACCGGGGGAGGTTCACCCCTCCACTTT.

V usage is TRBV5-4 and J usage is TRBJ1-4, with TRBD1 matching over 11 bases. V shed 0 bases and J 7 bases; nucleotides not matched to a gene: 2. The CDR3 has 15 amino acids. Per germline, CDR1 SGHNT and CDR2 YYREEE (reference sequence). In DNA, the CDR3 is TGTGCCAGCAGCTTGGTCGGGACAGGGGGTGAAAAACTGTTTTTT. It yields the protein CASSLVGTGGEKLFF.

This chain connects TRBV6-1 to TRBJ1-2; 9 nucleotides agree with TRBD1. The CDR3 covers 12 residues. Trimming took 6 bases from V and 7 from J; bases not matched to a gene: 3. CDR1 and CDR2 (germline): MNHNS, SASEGT. The CDR3 DNA sequence: TGTGCCAGCAGACTGGACAGGGGTGGCTACACCTTC. As protein: CASRLDRGGYTF.

V and J are TRBV6-5 and TRBJ1-1; no definite D call. The CDR3 sequence is 11 residues long. Germline V gene sequence: CDR1 MNHEY, CDR2 SVGAGI. V gave up 6 bases and J gave up 7 bases, with 9 bases separating them. CDR3 in amino acids: CASRIQSEAFF. CDR3 DNA sequence: TGTGCCAGCAGAATACAGAGTGAAGCTTTCTTT.

The chain combines TRBV19 with TRBJ2-7; D gene uncertain. This CDR3 contains 12 residues. V was clipped by 6 bases and J by 2 bases, with 8 bases between them. The germline CDR1 and CDR2 sequences are LNHDA and SQIVND (reference sequence). The CDR3 loop is CASSGRTYEQYF. CDR3 in DNA: TGTGCCAGTAGCGGCAGGACCTACGAGCAGTACTTC.

This clone was found many times. The rearrangement links TRBV4-1 to TRBJ1-2; 10 positions match TRBD1. Germline CDR1 MGHRA, CDR2 YSYEKL. V lost 4 bases, J lost 7 bases, and 9 bases stayed unmatched. This CDR3 spans 15 amino acids. The CDR3: CASSLPGQGKFGYTF. The CDR3 nucleotides are TGCGCCAGCAGCCTCCCGGGACAGGGGAAGTTTGGCTACACCTTC.

The J gene is TRBJ1-2, the V gene TRBV29-1; D call uncertain. Trimming left V 5 bases short and J 7 bases short, with 14 bases between. Germline CDR1 and CDR2: SQVTM and ANQGSEA. This CDR3 has 12 residues. CDR3 loop: CSVLVGVSGYTF. The CDR3 DNA reads TGCAGCGTTCTCGTCGGGGTTAGTGGCTACACCTTC.